Listed here are 26 T cell receptor beta chains from one sample, sequenced in a study of identical twins. TCRdb fed the 5' RACE reads into MiXCR, producing one record per CDR3 protein. The sample comprises over 600,000 distinct CDR3 sequences, 21% of which are singletons, and 4.3% rests with the top ten. This same sample was also part of a study on T cells expressing NK-cell markers.

The sequencing input was PBMCs. The receptors were gathered from a woman aged 18-29 years in good health.

There are many counts of this clonotype. The rearrangement joins TRBV7-2 to TRBJ2-7; D perhaps matches TRBD2 (6 bases). This CDR3 has 12 amino acids. CDR1 and CDR2 from the germline V gene are SGHTA and FQGNSA. V gave up 6 bases and J gave up 6 bases, with 12 bases separating them. CDR3 bases: TGTGCCAGCAGGGCTACTAGCTCCGAGCAGTACTTC. Amino acids: CASRATSSEQYF.

This clonotype was counted between two and nine times. The V and J genes are TRBV12-3 or TRBV12-4 and TRBJ1-2; 9 nucleotides align to TRBD1. V trimming: 5 bases; J trimming: 8 bases; junction bases outside the gene matches: 3. The CDR3 length is 12 residues. The CDR3 bases are TGTGCCAGCAGTGCCGGGACAGGGGGCTACACCTTC. This gives the protein CASSAGTGGYTF.

This clonotype has just a few counts. The chain combines TRBV6-2 or TRBV6-3 with TRBJ1-2; no clear D. Germline-derived CDR1 and CDR2 are MNHEY and SVGEGT. This CDR3 contains 13 residues. V was trimmed by 7 bases and J by 2 bases, leaving 11 bases between them. The CDR3 loop reads CASIPDLNYGYTF. The CDR3 DNA is TGTGCCAGCATACCGGACTTGAACTATGGCTACACCTTC.

This clonotype turned up a few times. This sequence joins TRBV5-6 and TRBJ2-7; D is undetermined. V was shortened by 1 base and J by 1 base, with 15 bases between the two germline ends. CDR1 is SGHDT and CDR2 is YYEEEE in the germline V gene. The CDR3 length is 16 residues. CDR3 loop: CASSLTFRPPSYEQYF. Written as DNA, the CDR3 is TGTGCCAGCAGCTTGACATTTCGGCCCCCGTCCTACGAGCAGTACTTC.

V usage is TRBV10-3 and J usage is TRBJ1-2; possible D gene TRBD1, 5 bases. This CDR3 region has 14 residues. V lost 6 bases to trimming and J lost 4 bases, with 15 bases between them. The germline V gene has CDR1 ENHRY and CDR2 SYGVKD. CDR3 sequence (DNA): TGTGCCATCAGGCCCCGACAGAGTGGCTATGGCTACACCTTC. As protein: CAIRPRQSGYGYTF.

The V call is TRBV5-1, the J call TRBJ1-1, with D unresolved. V shed 4 bases and J shed 5 bases, with 15 bases lying between them. This CDR3 spans 14 amino acids. Germline lookup yields CDR1 SGHRS and CDR2 YFSETQ. CDR3 region: CASSEIGRGTEAFF. The DNA for the CDR3 is TGCGCCAGCAGCGAAATAGGGCGAGGTACTGAAGCTTTCTTT. The variable domain in full, completed from reference TRBV5-1 and TRBJ1-1, reads KAGVTQTPRYLIKTRGQQVTLSCSPISGHRSVSWYQQTPGQGLQFLFEYFSETQRNKGNFPGRFSGRQFSNSRSEMNVSTLELGDSALYLCASSEIGRGTEAFFGQGTRLTVV.

The chain is built from TRBV6-6 and TRBJ2-6; D gene ambiguous. Trimming shortened V by 7 bases and J by 2 bases, and 3 bases separated the two germline ends. Per the germline V gene, CDR1 is MNHNY and CDR2 is SVGAGI (reference sequence). This CDR3 spans 12 amino acids. The CDR3 loop reads CASKPGANVLTF. CDR3 sequence (DNA): TGTGCCAGCAAGCCTGGGGCCAACGTCCTGACTTTC.

The table lists this clonotype with many counts. This chain uses TRBV27 with TRBJ2-1; 8 bases agree with TRBD1. CDR1 and CDR2 (germline): MNHEY, SMNVEV (reference sequence). V gave up 6 bases and J gave up 4 bases; unmatched junction bases: 8. CDR3 length: 15 residues. Here the CDR3 DNA reads TGTGCCAGCAGCCCCGGGACAGGCCGATACAATGAGCAGTTCTTC. It codes for CASSPGTGRYNEQFF.

The chain carries TRBV20-1 and TRBJ2-5, with D perhaps being TRBD1 or TRBD2 (5 bases each). The CDR3 is made up of 13 amino acids. Germline V gene lookup returns CDR1 DFQATT and CDR2 SNEGSKA (reference sequence). The CDR3 DNA reads TGCAGCATCGCCGGGACCCCACAAGAGACCCAGTACTTC. This sequence encodes CSIAGTPQETQYF.

This clonotype was observed a handful of times. The chain combines TRBV6-1 with TRBJ2-7, with D perhaps matching TRBD2 (5 bases). Germline V CDR1 and CDR2: MNHNS, SASEGT. The CDR3 runs to 14 residues. Trimming cost V 5 bases and J 3 bases, with 14 bases left between them. Here the CDR3 DNA reads TGTGCCAGCAGTCGCCATTTGAGCGGCTACGAGCAGTACTTC. Protein product: CASSRHLSGYEQYF.

The chain uses TRBV6-2 or TRBV6-3 and TRBJ2-7; no clear D. V was trimmed by 4 bases and J by 4 bases, leaving 8 bases between them. In germline, CDR1 is MNHEY, CDR2 SVGEGT. This CDR3 has 12 residues. CDR3 nucleotides: TGTGCCAGCAGTTTTTGGCCATACGAGCAGTACTTC. This gives the protein CASSFWPYEQYF.

This chain connects TRBV20-1 to TRBJ1-2; D not certain. V was clipped by 3 bases and J by 6 bases, with 11 bases between them. This CDR3 has 12 amino acids. Germline assignment: CDR1 DFQATT and CDR2 SNEGSKA (reference sequence). The CDR3 region has the DNA TGCAGTGCTAGTAGCCTTCCTAATGGCTACACCTTC. Its protein product is CSASSLPNGYTF.

The V call is TRBV20-1, the J call TRBJ2-2; TRBD2 matches at 8 bases. Germline CDR1 is DFQATT and CDR2 is SNEGSKA (reference sequence). The CDR3 totals 19 residues. V was clipped by 6 bases and J by 4 bases; unmatched bases: 22. The chain's CDR3 is CSAANLAGLTPGVTGELFF. CDR3 nucleotide sequence: TGCAGTGCCGCTAACCTAGCGGGTCTTACGCCTGGGGTCACCGGGGAGCTGTTTTTT.

A single count supports this clonotype. This sequence joins TRBV7-9 and TRBJ2-5, with a possible D match to TRBD1 (6 bases). The CDR3 totals 14 residues. V was clipped by 10 bases and J by 1 base, with 16 bases between them. Germline assignment: CDR1 SEHNR and CDR2 FQNEAQ (reference sequence). In DNA, the CDR3 is TGTGCCATCCGTCGTACAGGGACCCAAGAGACCCAGTACTTC. Translated, it gives CAIRRTGTQETQYF.

This clonotype was observed a handful of times. The chain carries TRBV6-1 and TRBJ1-6, with TRBD1 matching over 7 bases. The CDR3 is 15 residues long. Germline assignment: CDR1 MNHNS and CDR2 SASEGT. Trimming removed 6 bases from V and 5 bases from J; junction bases left unmatched: 7. CDR3 coding DNA: TGTGCCAGCAGACTAAAGGGGGCAGATAATTCACCCCTCCACTTT. Amino acids: CASRLKGADNSPLHF.

This clonotype has ten or more counts. The CDR3 reads CASRSTGKGYEQYF. The CDR3 nucleotides are TGTGCCAGCAGGTCAACCGGGAAGGGCTACGAGCAGTACTTC. This sequence joins TRBV6-1 and TRBJ2-7, with D possibly being TRBD2 (5 bases). The CDR3 runs to 14 residues. V was pared by 6 bases and J by 3 bases, with 15 bases between. CDR1 and CDR2 from the germline V gene are MNHNS and SASEGT.

The chain links TRBV20-1 to TRBJ2-7, with D unclear. The CDR3 contains 14 residues. V gave up 3 bases and J gave up 5 bases, with 17 bases separating them. Germline assignment: CDR1 DFQATT and CDR2 SNEGSKA (reference sequence). CDR3 loop: CSARYSNTGHEQYF. CDR3 bases: TGCAGTGCTAGGTACTCCAATACGGGCCACGAGCAGTACTTC.

The chain joins TRBV3-1 to TRBJ2-1; D tentatively fits TRBD1 or TRBD2 (5 bases each). The CDR3 runs 15 residues. Trimming took off 7 bases at V and 0 bases at J, with 13 bases between the two ends. The germline V gene has CDR1 LGHDT and CDR2 YNNKEL (reference sequence). The CDR3 loop is CASIAAGSSYNEQFF. The CDR3 DNA reads TGTGCCAGCATTGCCGCAGGGAGCTCCTACAATGAGCAGTTCTTC.

The rearrangement links TRBV10-3 to TRBJ2-5, with TRBD2 identical over 13 bases. Germline CDR1 and CDR2: ENHRY and SYGVKD. The CDR3 totals 19 residues. The V segment lost 3 bases and the J segment 5 bases; nucleotides outside the gene matches: 15. The CDR3 loop is CAISEKAGLAGAREETQYF. CDR3 nucleotides: TGTGCCATCAGTGAAAAGGCCGGACTAGCGGGAGCTCGGGAGGAGACCCAGTACTTC.

This chain links TRBV5-1 with TRBJ2-1; 8 bases agree with TRBD2. The V and J ends lost 0 bases and 10 bases, in that order; junction bases with no gene match: 12. In germline, CDR1 is SGHRS, CDR2 YFSETQ. This CDR3 spans 16 amino acids. CDR3 nucleotides: TGCGCCAGCAGCTTGGCTACGGGGGGGGCTCCGGCCGAGCAGTTCTTC. The encoded protein is CASSLATGGAPAEQFF. The complete variable domain, with remaining parts taken from reference TRBV5-1 and TRBJ2-1, reads KAGVTQTPRYLIKTRGQQVTLSCSPISGHRSVSWYQQTPGQGLQFLFEYFSETQRNKGNFPGRFSGRQFSNSRSEMNVSTLELGDSALYLCASSLATGGAPAEQFFGPGTRLTVL.

The sample holds a few counts of this clonotype. The chain joins TRBV2 to TRBJ2-1; maybe TRBD2 (6 bases). V lost 4 bases and J 8 bases, leaving 12 bases between the germline ends. Per the germline V gene, CDR1 is SNHLY and CDR2 is FYNNEI. This CDR3 is built from 13 residues. The DNA for the CDR3 is TGTGCCAGCAGTGGGAGGGGTAACTATGAGCAGTTCTTC. It is translated as CASSGRGNYEQFF.

The chain combines TRBV29-1 with TRBJ2-7; a possible D gene is TRBD1 (6 bases). V was trimmed by 2 bases and J by 2 bases, leaving 10 bases between them. Looked up from germline, CDR1 is SQVTM and CDR2 is ANQGSEA. The CDR3 has 13 residues. Written as DNA, the CDR3 is TGCAGCGTTGAACGGGACACTACCTACGAGCAGTACTTC. It encodes CSVERDTTYEQYF.

The chain recombines TRBV3-1 with TRBJ2-2; D is perhaps TRBD1 (5 bases). With 3 bases removed from V and 5 bases from J, the gap between germline ends came to 7 bases. The CDR3 is 13 amino acids. Germline CDR1 is LGHDT and CDR2 is YNNKEL (reference sequence). CDR3 coding DNA: TGTGCCAGCAGCCACAAGGGGACCGGGGAGCTGTTTTTT. Protein product: CASSHKGTGELFF.

The count of this clonotype is one. V gene TRBV4-1 combines with J gene TRBJ2-1; 7 bases are shared with TRBD1. Germline CDR1 and CDR2: MGHRA and YSYEKL. The V segment lost 2 bases and the J segment 4 bases; nucleotides outside the gene matches: 8. The length of the CDR3 is 16 residues. Here the CDR3 DNA reads TGCGCCAGCAGCCAACCGGGACAGCGACTATACAATGAGCAGTTCTTC. Translated: CASSQPGQRLYNEQFF.

The V gene is TRBV29-1, the J gene TRBJ2-7; a possible D gene is TRBD1 (5 bases). Germline lookup yields CDR1 SQVTM and CDR2 ANQGSEA. The CDR3 has 13 amino acids. Trimming cost V 7 bases and J 3 bases, with 16 bases left between them. CDR3 DNA sequence: TGCAGCGCCGACAGCCCTCACGACTACGAGCAGTACTTC. Amino acid sequence: CSADSPHDYEQYF.

This chain joins TRBV6-5 and TRBJ2-5, with D possibly TRBD1 on 6 matching bases. Germline CDR1 MNHEY, CDR2 SVGAGI. CDR3 length: 14 amino acids. The ends were cut back, 2 bases at V and 3 bases at J, with 10 bases in the middle. In DNA, the CDR3 is TGTGCCAGCAGTTACGGACAGCTTAAAGAGACCCAGTACTTC. Its translation is CASSYGQLKETQYF.